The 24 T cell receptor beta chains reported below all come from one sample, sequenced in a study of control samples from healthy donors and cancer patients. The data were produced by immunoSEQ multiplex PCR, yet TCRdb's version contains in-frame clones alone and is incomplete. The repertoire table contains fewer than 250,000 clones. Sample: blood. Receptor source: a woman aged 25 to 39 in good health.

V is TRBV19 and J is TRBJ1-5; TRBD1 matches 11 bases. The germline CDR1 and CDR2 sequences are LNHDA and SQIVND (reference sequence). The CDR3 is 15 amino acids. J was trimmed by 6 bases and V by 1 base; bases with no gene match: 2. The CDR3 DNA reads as TGTGCCAGTAGTATAGGGGACAGGGGGATTCAGCCCCAGCATTTT. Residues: CASSIGDRGIQPQHF.

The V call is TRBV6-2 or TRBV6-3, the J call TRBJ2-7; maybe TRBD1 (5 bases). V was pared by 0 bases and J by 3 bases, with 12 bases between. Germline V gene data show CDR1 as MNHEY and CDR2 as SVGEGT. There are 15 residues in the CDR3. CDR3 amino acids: CASSYSWGHIYEQYF. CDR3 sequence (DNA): TGTGCCAGCAGTTACTCGTGGGGCCACATCTACGAGCAGTACTTC.

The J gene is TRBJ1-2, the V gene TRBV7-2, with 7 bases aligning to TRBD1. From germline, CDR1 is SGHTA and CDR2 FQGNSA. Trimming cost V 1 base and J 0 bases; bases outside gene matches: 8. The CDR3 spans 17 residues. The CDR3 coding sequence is TGTGCCAGCAGCTTAGGGGGACAGCCACCAGCTAACTATGGCTACACCTTC. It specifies CASSLGGQPPANYGYTF.

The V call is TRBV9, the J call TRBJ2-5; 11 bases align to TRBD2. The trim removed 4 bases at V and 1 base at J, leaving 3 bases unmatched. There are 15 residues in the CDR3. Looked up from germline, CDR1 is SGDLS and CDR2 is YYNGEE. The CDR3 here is CASSLGLAVQETQYF. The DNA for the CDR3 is TGTGCCAGCAGCCTGGGACTAGCGGTCCAAGAGACCCAGTACTTC.

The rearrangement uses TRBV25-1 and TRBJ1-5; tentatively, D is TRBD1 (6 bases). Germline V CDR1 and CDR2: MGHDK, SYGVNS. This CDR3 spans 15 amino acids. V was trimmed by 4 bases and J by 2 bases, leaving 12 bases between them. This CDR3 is CASSGGGDGNQPQHF. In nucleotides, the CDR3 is TGTGCCAGCAGTGGGGGGGGCGATGGCAATCAGCCCCAGCATTTT.

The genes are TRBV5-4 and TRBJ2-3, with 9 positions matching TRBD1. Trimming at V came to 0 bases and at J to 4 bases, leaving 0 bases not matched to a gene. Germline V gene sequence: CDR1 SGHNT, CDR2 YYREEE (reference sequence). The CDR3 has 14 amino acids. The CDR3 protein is CASSLGQGADTQYF. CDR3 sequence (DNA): TGTGCCAGCAGCTTGGGACAGGGGGCAGATACGCAGTATTTT. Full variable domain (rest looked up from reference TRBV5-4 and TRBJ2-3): ETGVTQSPTHLIKTRGQQVTLRCSSQSGHNTVSWYQQALGQGPQFIFQYYREEENGRGNFPPRFSGLQFPNYSSELNVNALELDDSALYLCASSLGQGADTQYFGPGTRLTVL.

In DNA form, the CDR3 reads TGTGCCAGCAGCTTGACGCAGCCCTCGAGTTCACCCCTCCACTTT. Its translation is CASSLTQPSSSPLHF. The V gene is TRBV7-8, the J gene TRBJ1-6; D unclear. The V gene lost 3 bases and the J gene lost 9 bases, with 15 bases spanning the gap. The CDR3 is 15 amino acids. The germline gives CDR1 SGHVS, CDR2 FQNEAQ. Full variable domain (remainder filled in from reference TRBV7-8 and TRBJ1-6): GAGVSQSPRYKVAKRGQDVALRCDPISGHVSLFWYQQALGQGPEFLTYFQNEAQLDKSGLPSDRFFAERPEGSVSTLKIQRTQQEDSAVYLCASSLTQPSSSPLHFGNGTRLTVT.

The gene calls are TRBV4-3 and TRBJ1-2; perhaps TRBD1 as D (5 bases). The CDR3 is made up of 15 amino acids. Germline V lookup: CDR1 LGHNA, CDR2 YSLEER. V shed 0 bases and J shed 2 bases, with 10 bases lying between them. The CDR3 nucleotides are TGCGCCAGCAGCCAAGATAGGGGTGGGAACTATGGCTACACCTTC. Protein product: CASSQDRGGNYGYTF.

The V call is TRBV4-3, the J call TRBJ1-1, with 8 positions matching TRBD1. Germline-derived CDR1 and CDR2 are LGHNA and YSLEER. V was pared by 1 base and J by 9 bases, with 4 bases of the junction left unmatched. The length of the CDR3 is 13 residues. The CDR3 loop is CASSQAGQGKAFF. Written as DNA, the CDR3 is TGCGCCAGCAGCCAAGCAGGACAGGGTAAAGCTTTCTTT.

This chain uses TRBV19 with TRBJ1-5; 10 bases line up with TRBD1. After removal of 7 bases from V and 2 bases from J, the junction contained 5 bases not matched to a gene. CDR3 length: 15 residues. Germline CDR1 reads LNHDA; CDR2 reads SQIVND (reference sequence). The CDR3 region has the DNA TGTGCCAGTACGGTGGGGACAGGGGGCAATCAGCCCCAGCATTTT. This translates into CASTVGTGGNQPQHF.

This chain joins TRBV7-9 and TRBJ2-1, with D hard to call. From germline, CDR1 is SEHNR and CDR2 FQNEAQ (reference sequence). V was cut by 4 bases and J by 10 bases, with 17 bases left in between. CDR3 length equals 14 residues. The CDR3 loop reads CASSSSASVSEQFF. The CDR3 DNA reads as TGTGCCAGCAGCTCCTCCGCTAGTGTCAGCGAGCAGTTCTTC.

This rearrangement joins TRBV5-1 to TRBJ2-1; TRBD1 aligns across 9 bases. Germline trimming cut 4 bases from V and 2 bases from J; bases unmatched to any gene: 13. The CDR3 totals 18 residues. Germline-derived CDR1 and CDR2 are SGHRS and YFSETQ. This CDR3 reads CASSTGQGSHGAYNEQFF. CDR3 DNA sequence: TGCGCCAGCAGCACCGGACAGGGGAGTCACGGTGCCTACAATGAGCAGTTCTTC.

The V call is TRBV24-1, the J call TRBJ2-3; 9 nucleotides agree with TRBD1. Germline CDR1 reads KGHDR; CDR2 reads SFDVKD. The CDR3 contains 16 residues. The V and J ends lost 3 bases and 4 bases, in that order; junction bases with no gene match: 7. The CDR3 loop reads CATSDAETGGADTQYF. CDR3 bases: TGTGCCACCAGTGATGCCGAGACAGGGGGGGCAGATACGCAGTATTTT.

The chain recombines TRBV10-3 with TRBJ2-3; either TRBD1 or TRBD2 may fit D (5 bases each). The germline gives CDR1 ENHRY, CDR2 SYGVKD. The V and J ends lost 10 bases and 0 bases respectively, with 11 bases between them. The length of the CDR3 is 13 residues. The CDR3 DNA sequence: TGTGCCACCCTTTGGGGGAGCACAGATACGCAGTATTTT. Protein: CATLWGSTDTQYF.

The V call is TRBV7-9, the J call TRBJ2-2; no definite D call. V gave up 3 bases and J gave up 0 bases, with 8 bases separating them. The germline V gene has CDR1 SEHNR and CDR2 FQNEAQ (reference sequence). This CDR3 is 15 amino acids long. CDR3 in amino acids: CASSFDDPNTGELFF. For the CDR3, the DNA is TGTGCCAGCAGCTTCGACGACCCGAACACCGGGGAGCTGTTTTTT.

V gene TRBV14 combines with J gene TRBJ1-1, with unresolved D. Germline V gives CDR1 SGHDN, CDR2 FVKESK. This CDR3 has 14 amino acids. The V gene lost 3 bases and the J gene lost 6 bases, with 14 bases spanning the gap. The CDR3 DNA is TGTGCCAGCAGCCAGGAGGACGGGAGCGCTGAAGCTTTCTTT. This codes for CASSQEDGSAEAFF. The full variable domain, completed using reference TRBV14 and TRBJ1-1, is EAGVTQFPSHSVIEKGQTVTLRCDPISGHDNLYWYRRVMGKEIKFLLHFVKESKQDESGMPNNRFLAERTGGTYSTLKVQPAELEDSGVYFCASSQEDGSAEAFFGQGTRLTVV.

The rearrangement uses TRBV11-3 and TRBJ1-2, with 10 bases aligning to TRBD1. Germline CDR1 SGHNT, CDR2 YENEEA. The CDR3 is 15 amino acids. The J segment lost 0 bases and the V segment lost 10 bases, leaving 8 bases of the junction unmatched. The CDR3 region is CAIPTGGHSNYGYTF. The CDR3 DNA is TGTGCCATCCCGACAGGGGGCCATTCTAACTATGGCTACACCTTC.

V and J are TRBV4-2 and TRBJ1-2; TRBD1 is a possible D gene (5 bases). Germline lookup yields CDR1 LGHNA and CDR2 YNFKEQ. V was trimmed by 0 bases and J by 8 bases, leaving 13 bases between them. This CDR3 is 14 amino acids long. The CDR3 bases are TGTGCCAGCAGCCAAGATTCTTTGGGGCAAGGCTACACCTTC. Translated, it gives CASSQDSLGQGYTF.

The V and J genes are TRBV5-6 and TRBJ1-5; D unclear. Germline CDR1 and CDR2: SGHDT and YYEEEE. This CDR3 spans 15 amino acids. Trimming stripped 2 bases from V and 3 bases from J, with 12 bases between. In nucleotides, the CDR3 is TGTGCCAGCAGCTTACTCATCGGGTCCAATCAGCCCCAGCATTTT. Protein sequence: CASSLLIGSNQPQHF.

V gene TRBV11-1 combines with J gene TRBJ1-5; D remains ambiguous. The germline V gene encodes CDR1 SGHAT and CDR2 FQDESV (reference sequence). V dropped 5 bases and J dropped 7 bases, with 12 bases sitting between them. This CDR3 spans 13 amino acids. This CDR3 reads CASSRNLGQPQHF. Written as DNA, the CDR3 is TGTGCCAGCAGCCGTAACTTAGGGCAGCCCCAGCATTTT.

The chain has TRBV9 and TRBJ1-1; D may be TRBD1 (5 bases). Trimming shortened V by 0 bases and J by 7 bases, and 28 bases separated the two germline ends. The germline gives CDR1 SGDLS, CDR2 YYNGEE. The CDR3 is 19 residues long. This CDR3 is CASSVAGKWEDLGGGEAFF. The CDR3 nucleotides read TGTGCCAGCAGCGTAGCTGGGAAGTGGGAAGATCTAGGCGGGGGTGAAGCTTTCTTT.

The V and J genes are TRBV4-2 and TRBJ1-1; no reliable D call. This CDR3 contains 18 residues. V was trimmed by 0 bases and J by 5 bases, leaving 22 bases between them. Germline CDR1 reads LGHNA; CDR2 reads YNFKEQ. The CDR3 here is CASSQDLRAAEGKTEAFF. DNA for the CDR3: TGTGCCAGCAGCCAAGATCTAAGGGCAGCGGAGGGTAAAACTGAAGCTTTCTTT.

The CDR3 DNA sequence: TGTGCCTCACTAACAGGGGGAGGTTACGAGCAGTACTTC. It is translated as CASLTGGGYEQYF. V gene TRBV30 combines with J gene TRBJ2-7; 8 bases are a match to TRBD1. CDR1 is GTSNPN, CDR2 SVGIG, per germline (reference sequence). Trimming removed 7 bases from V and 4 bases from J; junction bases left unmatched: 9. This CDR3 has 13 residues.

This CDR3 is CASSEGLVKTQYF. The CDR3 DNA reads TGTGCCAGCAGCGAAGGACTAGTGAAGACCCAGTACTTC. The chain joins TRBV7-2 to TRBJ2-5; 7 bases map to TRBD2. The CDR3 is made up of 13 amino acids. After removal of 5 bases from V and 6 bases from J, the junction contained 6 bases not matched to a gene. Germline V gene lookup returns CDR1 SGHTA and CDR2 FQGNSA.